The next 7 T cell receptor beta chains were all read from a single sample in a study of OX40 agonist ivuxolimab in advanced cancers. TCRdb's table, derived via immunoSEQ multiplex PCR, lists solely in-frame clones and lacks some. The sample holds about 77,000 clones, about nine tenths seen once. Here the sequenced sample was CD4+ or CD8+ T cells sorted from blood, taken in a trial of the OX40 agonist ivuxolimab. These receptors originate from an adult with an advanced solid tumor such as melanoma, head and neck, liver or kidney cancer.

The gene calls are TRBV11-2 and TRBJ2-5; possibly TRBD2 for D (6 bases). Germline CDR1 SGHAT, CDR2 FQNNGV. The CDR3 has 16 residues. V dropped 2 bases and J dropped 5 bases, with 18 bases sitting between them. CDR3 DNA: TGTGCCAGCAGCTTAAGGGGTAGCGGAAATGGGGAGACCCAGTACTTC. It yields the protein CASSLRGSGNGETQYF.

This chain links TRBV9 with TRBJ1-3; no reliable D call. Between the trimmed V and J ends, which lost 1 base and 0 bases, there was a span of 14 bases. The CDR3 is made up of 17 amino acids. The germline gives CDR1 SGDLS, CDR2 YYNGEE. CDR3 nucleotide sequence: TGTGCCAGCAGCGTAAGTTCCGGCCAGCGCTCTGGAAACACCATATATTTT. Its protein is CASSVSSGQRSGNTIYF.

The DNA of the CDR3 is TGTGCCAGCAGCGTAGCTGCGGGGTACGACTACGAGCAGTACTTC. This encodes CASSVAAGYDYEQYF. The chain has TRBV9 and TRBJ2-5, with a weak D call TRBD2 (6 bases). The DNA end favors TRBJ2-7, so the J call may be wrong. CDR1 and CDR2 (germline): SGDLS, YYNGEE. This CDR3 region has 15 residues.

The chain joins TRBV6-1 to TRBJ1-2, with D uncertain. The CDR3 extends over 13 amino acids. Trimming cost V 5 bases and J 2 bases, with 9 bases left between them. Germline CDR1 and CDR2: MNHNS and SASEGT. Written as DNA, the CDR3 is TGTGCCAGCAGTTCCACGGTGAACTATGGCTACACCTTC. Protein product: CASSSTVNYGYTF.

This sequence joins TRBV27 and TRBJ1-1; D is perhaps TRBD1 (6 bases). From germline, CDR1 is MNHEY and CDR2 SMNVEV (reference sequence). The V end was cut by 5 bases, the J end by 0 bases, with 10 bases between. CDR3 length: 14 residues. The CDR3 is CASSRQGMNTEAFF. The CDR3 DNA reads as TGTGCCAGCAGTCGCCAGGGGATGAACACTGAAGCTTTCTTT.

The CDR3 nucleotides read TGCGCCAGCAGCACCCGACAGGGGCCATCCTACAATGAGCAGTTCTTC. Its translation: CASSTRQGPSYNEQFF. The chain carries TRBV5-1 and TRBJ2-1, with 8 bases lining up with TRBD1. The CDR3 runs 16 residues. After removal of 4 bases from V and 1 base from J, the junction contained 7 bases not matched to a gene. Looked up from germline, CDR1 is SGHRS and CDR2 is YFSETQ.

This clone was observed a single time. The chain uses TRBV30 and TRBJ2-1; TRBD1 aligns across 7 bases. Germline CDR1 reads GTSNPN; CDR2 reads SVGIG (reference sequence). The CDR3 loop spans 14 amino acids. For the CDR3, the DNA is TGTGCTTGCCGGCAGGGGGATTACTACAATGAGCAGTTCTTC. Translating it yields CACRQGDYYNEQFF.